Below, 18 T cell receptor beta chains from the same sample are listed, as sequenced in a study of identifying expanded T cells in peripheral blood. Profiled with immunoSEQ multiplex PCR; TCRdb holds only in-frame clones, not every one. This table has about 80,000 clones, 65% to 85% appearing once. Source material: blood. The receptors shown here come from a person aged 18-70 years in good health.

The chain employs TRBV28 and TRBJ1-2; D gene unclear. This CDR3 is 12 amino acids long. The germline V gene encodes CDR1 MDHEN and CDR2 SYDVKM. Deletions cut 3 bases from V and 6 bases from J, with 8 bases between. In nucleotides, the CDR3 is TGTGCCAGCAGTTTCGGCCAGAATGGCTACACCTTC. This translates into CASSFGQNGYTF.

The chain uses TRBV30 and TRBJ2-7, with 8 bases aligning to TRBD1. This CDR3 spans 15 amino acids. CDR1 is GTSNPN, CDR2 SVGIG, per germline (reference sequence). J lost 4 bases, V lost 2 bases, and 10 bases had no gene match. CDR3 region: CAWSRTDRAEYEQYF. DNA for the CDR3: TGTGCCTGGAGTCGGACGGACAGGGCAGAGTACGAGCAGTACTTC.

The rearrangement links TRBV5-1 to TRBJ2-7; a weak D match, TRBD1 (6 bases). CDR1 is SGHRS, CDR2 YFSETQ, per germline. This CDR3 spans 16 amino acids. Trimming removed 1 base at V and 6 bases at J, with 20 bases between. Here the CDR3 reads CASSLFDRDNAPEQYF. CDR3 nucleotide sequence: TGCGCCAGCAGCTTGTTTGACCGGGACAATGCGCCCGAGCAGTACTTC.

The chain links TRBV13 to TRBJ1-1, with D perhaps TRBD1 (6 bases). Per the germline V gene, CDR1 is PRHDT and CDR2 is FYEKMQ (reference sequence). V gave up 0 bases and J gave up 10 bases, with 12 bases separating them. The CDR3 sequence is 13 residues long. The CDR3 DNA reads TGTGCCAGCAGCTTAGGCGGGGACACGCGAGCTTTCTTT. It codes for CASSLGGDTRAFF.

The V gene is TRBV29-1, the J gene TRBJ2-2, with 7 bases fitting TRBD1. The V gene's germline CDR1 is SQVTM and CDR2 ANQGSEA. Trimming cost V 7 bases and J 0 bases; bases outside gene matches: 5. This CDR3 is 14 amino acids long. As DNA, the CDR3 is TGCAGCGGAGGGGACAGACCGAACACCGGGGAGCTGTTTTTT. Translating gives CSGGDRPNTGELFF.

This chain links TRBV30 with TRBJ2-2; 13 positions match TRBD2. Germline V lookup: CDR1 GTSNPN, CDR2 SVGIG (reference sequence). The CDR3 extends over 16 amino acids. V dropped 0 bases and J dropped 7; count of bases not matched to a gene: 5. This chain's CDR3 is CAWSVTSGRVGGELFF. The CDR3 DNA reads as TGTGCCTGGAGTGTTACTAGCGGGAGGGTTGGCGGGGAGCTGTTTTTT.

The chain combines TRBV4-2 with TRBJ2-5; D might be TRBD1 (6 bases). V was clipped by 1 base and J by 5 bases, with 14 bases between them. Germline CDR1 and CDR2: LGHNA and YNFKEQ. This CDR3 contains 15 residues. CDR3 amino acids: CASSQGPGEKETQYF. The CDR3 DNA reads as TGTGCCAGCAGCCAAGGTCCAGGGGAGAAGGAGACCCAGTACTTC.

The CDR3 loop reads CASSLLGTEVEDEQYF. The CDR3, as DNA: TGTGCCAGCAGTTTACTTGGGACGGAGGTCGAGGACGAGCAGTACTTC. The V and J genes are TRBV28 and TRBJ2-7; D may correspond to TRBD1 or TRBD2 (5 bases each). The CDR3 totals 16 residues. Germline V gene data show CDR1 as MDHEN and CDR2 as SYDVKM. Between the trimmed V and J ends, which lost 2 bases and 5 bases, there was a span of 19 bases.

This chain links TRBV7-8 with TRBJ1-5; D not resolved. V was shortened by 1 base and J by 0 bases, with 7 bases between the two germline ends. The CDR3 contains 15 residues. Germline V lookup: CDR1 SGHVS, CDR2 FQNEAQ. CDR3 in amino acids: CASSLGRNSNQPQHF. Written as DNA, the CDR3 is TGTGCCAGCAGCTTAGGACGGAATAGCAATCAGCCCCAGCATTTT.

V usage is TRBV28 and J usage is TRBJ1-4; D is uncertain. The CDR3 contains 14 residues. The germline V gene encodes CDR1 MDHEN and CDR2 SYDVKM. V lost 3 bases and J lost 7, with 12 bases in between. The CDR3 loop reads CASSLQGNSEKLFF. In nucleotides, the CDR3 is TGTGCCAGCAGTTTGCAAGGGAACAGTGAAAAACTGTTTTTT.

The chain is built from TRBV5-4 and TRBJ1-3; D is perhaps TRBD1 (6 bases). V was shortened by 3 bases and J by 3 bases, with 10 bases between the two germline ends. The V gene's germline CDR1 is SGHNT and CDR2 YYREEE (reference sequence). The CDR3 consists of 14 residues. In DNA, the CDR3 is TGTGCCAGCAGCTCCGGGACACTTGGAAACACCATATATTTT. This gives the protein CASSSGTLGNTIYF.

The CDR3 bases are TGTGCCAGCAGATTTAGCGGGGTACACCAAGAGACCCAGTACTTC. Translated, it gives CASRFSGVHQETQYF. The V gene is TRBV28, the J gene TRBJ2-5, with 8 bases that match TRBD2. The J segment lost 0 bases and the V segment lost 6 bases, leaving 6 bases of the junction unmatched. CDR1 is MDHEN, CDR2 SYDVKM, per germline. There are 15 residues in the CDR3.

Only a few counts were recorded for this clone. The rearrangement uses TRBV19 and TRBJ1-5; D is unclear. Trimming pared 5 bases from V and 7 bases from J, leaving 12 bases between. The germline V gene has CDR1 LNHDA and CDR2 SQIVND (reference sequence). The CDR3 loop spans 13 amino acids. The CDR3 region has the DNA TGTGCCAGTAGTCCGACTGATGGCCAGCCCCAGCATTTT. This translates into CASSPTDGQPQHF.

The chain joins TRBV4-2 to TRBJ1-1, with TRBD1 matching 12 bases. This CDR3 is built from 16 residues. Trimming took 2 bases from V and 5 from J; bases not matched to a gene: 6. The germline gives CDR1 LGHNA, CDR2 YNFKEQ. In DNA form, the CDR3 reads TGTGCCAGCAGCCAACCCGGGACAGGGGGCGGAACTGAAGCTTTCTTT. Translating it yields CASSQPGTGGGTEAFF.

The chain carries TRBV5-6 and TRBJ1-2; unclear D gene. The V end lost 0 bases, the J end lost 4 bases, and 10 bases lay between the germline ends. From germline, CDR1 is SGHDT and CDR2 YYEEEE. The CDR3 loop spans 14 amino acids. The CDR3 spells CASSLEWAPYGYTF. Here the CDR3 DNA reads TGTGCCAGCAGCTTGGAGTGGGCTCCCTATGGCTACACCTTC.

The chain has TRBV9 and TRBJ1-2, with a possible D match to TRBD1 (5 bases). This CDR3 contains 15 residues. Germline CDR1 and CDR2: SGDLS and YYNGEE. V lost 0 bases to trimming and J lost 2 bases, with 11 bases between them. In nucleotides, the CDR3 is TGTGCCAGCAGCGTAGATCTAGGGGACAACTATGGCTACACCTTC. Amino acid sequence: CASSVDLGDNYGYTF. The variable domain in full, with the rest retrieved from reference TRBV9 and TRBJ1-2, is DSGVTQTPKHLITATGQRVTLRCSPRSGDLSVYWYQQSLDQGLQFLIQYYNGEERAKGNILERFSAQQFPDLHSELNLSSLELGDSALYFCASSVDLGDNYGYTFGSGTRLTVV.

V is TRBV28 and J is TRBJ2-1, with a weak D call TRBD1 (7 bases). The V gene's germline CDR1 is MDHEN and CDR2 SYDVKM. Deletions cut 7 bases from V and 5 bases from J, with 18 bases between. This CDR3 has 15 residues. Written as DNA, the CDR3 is TGTGCCAGCATCGGGGGAGCGACAGGGCACAATGAGCAGTTCTTC. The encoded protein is CASIGGATGHNEQFF. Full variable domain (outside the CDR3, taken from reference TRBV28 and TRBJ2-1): DVKVTQSSRYLVKRTGEKVFLECVQDMDHENMFWYRQDPGLGLRLIYFSYDVKMKEKGDIPEGYSVSREKKERFSLILESASTNQTSMYLCASIGGATGHNEQFFGPGTRLTVL.

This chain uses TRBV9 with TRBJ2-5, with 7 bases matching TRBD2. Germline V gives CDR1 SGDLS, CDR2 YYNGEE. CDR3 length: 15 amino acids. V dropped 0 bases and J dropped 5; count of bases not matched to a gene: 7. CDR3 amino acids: CASSVGSGGVETQYF. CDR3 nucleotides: TGTGCCAGCAGCGTAGGATCTGGGGGGGTGGAGACCCAGTACTTC.